This T cell receptor beta chain is drawn from a study of shared clonotypes between healthy human individuals. Across the study: Serving as donors were two women and three men, whose ages spanned 18 to 49.

The germline CDR1 and CDR2 sequences are SNHLY and FYNNEI. Losses at the gene ends were 4 bases for V and 9 bases for J; bases not matched to a gene: 17. The CDR3 is 17 residues long. Sequencing was performed with immunoSEQ multiplex PCR; in TCRdb, only in-frame clones are kept and a portion is missing. The table records more than 500,000 clones, approximately 94% of them present only once. The sequencing input was naive CD4+ T cells sorted from blood. The subset: CD45RA+ positively selected. The source is a young woman in good health. This chain links TRBV2 with TRBJ2-1; 8 positions match TRBD2. CDR3 protein: CASSGAPLAGGLGEQFF. In nucleotides, the CDR3 is TGTGCCAGCAGTGGCGCCCCGCTGGCGGGGGGCCTCGGTGAGCAGTTCTTC.